This T cell receptor beta chain was observed in a study of CD8 T cells in ankylosing spondylitis. Study-wide findings and caveats: Reportedly, matched ankylosing spondylitis synovial fluid was significantly enriched for disease-linked clones. Seemingly distinctive of ankylosing spondylitis blood was a TCR beta motif formed by eight highly homologous variants.

Researchers built TCR beta libraries using quantitative 5'-RACE with molecular barcodes. TCRdb re-called the 5' RACE reads with MiXCR, one entry per CDR3 protein. The sample holds 250,000 to 350,000 distinct CDR3 sequences; 20% are singletons and the top ten take roughly 3.6%. A note on this clonotype: Its specificity is unknown.

The CDR3 extends over 16 amino acids. Germline CDR1 reads SGDLS; CDR2 reads YYNGEE. Trimming shortened V by 4 bases and J by 6 bases, and 19 bases separated the two germline ends. The rearrangement links TRBV9 to TRBJ2-2; D remains unclear. This sequence originates from a female donor with ankylosing spondylitis or in good health (not recorded which). Sequences were obtained from blood, either unsorted or a sorted T cell fraction (not recorded which). CDR3 sequence (DNA): TGTGCCAGCAGCTACCGGGTAGCCGAGAATCCCGGGGAGCTGTTTTTT. It translates to CASSYRVAENPGELFF.